The present T cell receptor beta chain was sequenced within a study of blood T cell repertoires in COVID-19. Study background: Donors in the United States, Italy and Spain gave samples during acute or convalescent COVID-19.

Per the study methods: Amplifying reference gene primers gave estimates of nucleated cell counts. Here immunoSEQ multiplex PCR was the method, and the copy in TCRdb shows in-frame clones only, minus some. Clone size and V and J calls were adopted from that table, with D and trimming inferred from the DNA. This table holds around 200,000 clones, approximately 85% found once. This CDR3 is built from 14 residues. V lost 2 bases to trimming and J lost 4 bases; unmatched junction nucleotides: 7. Germline CDR1 and CDR2: GTSNPN and SVGIG (reference sequence). This clonotype originated in a woman at least 80 years old with acute or convalescent COVID-19. Sequencing input: peripheral blood. The rearrangement joins TRBV30 to TRBJ1-1; 7 bases line up with TRBD1. The CDR3 sequence is CAWSTEGASTEAFF. CDR3 DNA sequence: TGTGCCTGGAGTACGGAGGGGGCAAGCACTGAAGCTTTCTTT. The full variable domain, completed using reference TRBV30 and TRBJ1-1, is SQTIHQWPATLVQPVGSPLSLECTVEGTSNPNLYWYRQAAGRGLQLLFYSVGIGQISSEVPQNLSASRPQDRQFILSSKKLLLSDSGFYLCAWSTEGASTEAFFGQGTRLTVV.